This TCR beta chain is from a study of OX40 agonist ivuxolimab in advanced cancers. Broader study findings: Individuals who were partial responders at 0.1-3.0 mg/kg had clonal expansion that ranked among the lowest.

Sequencing was performed with immunoSEQ multiplex PCR; in TCRdb, only in-frame clones are kept and a portion is missing. This table has roughly 68,000 clones, about 91% appearing once. Blood draws occurred at baseline, cycle 4 day 1, and cycle 7 day 1. The CDR3 is made up of 15 amino acids. CDR1 is SGHNT, CDR2 YENEEA, per germline. Germline trimming cut 3 bases from V and 4 bases from J; bases unmatched to any gene: 8. This clone has a single count. The antigen remains undetermined. The TCR sequence derives from an adult with an advanced solid tumor such as melanoma, head and neck, liver or kidney cancer. Sequencing was performed on CD4+ or CD8+ T cells sorted from blood, taken in a trial of the OX40 agonist ivuxolimab. V is TRBV11-3 and J is TRBJ1-2; the match to TRBD1 covers 7 bases. In nucleotides, the CDR3 is TGTGCCAGCAGCTTGGCCGAGGGACAGATCTATGGCTACACCTTC. It codes for CASSLAEGQIYGYTF.